This T cell receptor beta chain was recovered during a study of T-cell reconstitution after alpha-beta-depleted transplantation in children. This clonotype came up many times. The V gene's germline CDR1 is SGHRS and CDR2 YFSETQ. V was clipped by 1 base and J by 4 bases; unmatched bases: 3. The CDR3 has 17 amino acids. Preparing the TCRbeta library involved the use of unique molecular identifiers. A single record per CDR3 protein comes from TCRdb applying MiXCR to the PCR reads. The repertoire holds 600,000 to 700,000 distinct CDR3 sequences, with roughly 17% as singletons. The receptor's source is a human donor who donated a stem cell graft to a child with acute myeloid leukemia. The chain employs TRBV5-1 and TRBJ2-1; 15 nucleotides align to TRBD2. This sample comprised PBMCs from the stem cell graft donor, obtained from the stem cell graft. The CDR3 sequence is CASSLPGTSGGYNEQFF. Written as DNA, the CDR3 is TGCGCCAGCAGCTTGCCTGGGACTAGCGGGGGGTACAATGAGCAGTTCTTC.